The text below deals with one TCR beta chain. The CDR3 is 14 amino acids. V lost 4 bases and J lost 1; bases outside the gene matches: 3. From germline, CDR1 is MDHEN and CDR2 SYDVKM. This sample was included in a study of blood T cell repertoires in COVID-19. Background on the study: The United States, Italy and Spain supplied acute and convalescent COVID-19 samples. Nucleic acid was either cDNA or gDNA, and it came from T cells, B-cell-depleted T cells, or PBMCs.

Per the authors' pipeline: Estimated nucleated cell counts came from reference gene primer amplification. The repertoire was sequenced with immunoSEQ multiplex PCR; TCRdb's copy has only in-frame clones and lacks some. V and J calls and clone size are as listed in that table; D and trimming were resolved from the DNA. The data show over 150,000 clones, 84% seen once. This receptor was obtained from a man between 18 and 29 years old with active or convalescent COVID-19. The genes are TRBV28 and TRBJ2-7, with TRBD2 matching 8 bases. Material: peripheral blood. The chain's CDR3 is CASSYSGSSYEQYF. CDR3 nucleotides: TGTGCCAGCAGTTACAGCGGGAGTTCCTACGAGCAGTACTTC.